These T cell receptor beta chains were read from a single sample in a study of shared clonotypes between healthy human individuals. TCRdb keeps only in-frame clones here, not all; method: immunoSEQ multiplex PCR. The sample lists 2.3 million or so clones, 93% occurring once. The sequenced sample consisted of naive CD4+ T cells from PBMCs. All receptors come from a man aged 18 to 29 in good health. Some clones in this sample may be carry-over from other donors' samples. CDR3s leave out the opening cysteine and the closing phenylalanine or tryptophan. Fields, in order: V gene, CDR3 length, CDR3 protein.

TRBV27 | 13 | ASSERGKTKAEQY
TRBV28 | 13 | ASSFPGPQRRELF
TRBV11-2 | 9 | ASSLVDTQY
TRBV28 | 13 | ASSEILSSTDTQY
TRBV11-2 | 15 | ASSRSLSLAKGNEQF
TRBV29-1 | 9 | SVSSNGGYT
TRBV10-3 | 11 | ATWGGRGETQY
TRBV4-3 | 15 | ASSLLAGSGFIGELF
TRBV7-2 | 14 | ASSYLGQGARNTIY
TRBV6-6 | 13 | ASSRDTYSYNEQF
TRBV9 | 13 | ASSARDIPPYEQY
TRBV28 | 12 | ASSAGPSNTEAF
TRBV2 | 9 | ASSSLEKLF
TRBV6-6 | 12 | ASSYRRLNSPLH
TRBV27 | 18 | ASSLVGLAGGTSGANVLT
TRBV18 | 15 | ASSPVPGGAGANVLT
TRBV6-5 | 13 | ASSYSWGRSYEQY
TRBV9 | 13 | ASSVDPSAAEGYT
TRBV9 | 16 | ASSEGTSGSGLGETQY